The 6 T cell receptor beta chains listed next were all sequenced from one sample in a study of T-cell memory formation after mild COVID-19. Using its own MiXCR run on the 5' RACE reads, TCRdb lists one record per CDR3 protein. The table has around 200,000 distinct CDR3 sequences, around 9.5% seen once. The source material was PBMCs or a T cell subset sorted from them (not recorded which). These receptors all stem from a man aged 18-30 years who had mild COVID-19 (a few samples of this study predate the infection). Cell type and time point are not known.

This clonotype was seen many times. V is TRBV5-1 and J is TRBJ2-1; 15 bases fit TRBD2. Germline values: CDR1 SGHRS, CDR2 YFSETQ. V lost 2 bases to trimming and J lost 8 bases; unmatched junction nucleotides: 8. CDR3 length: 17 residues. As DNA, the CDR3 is TGCGCCAGCAGCTTCGGACTAGCGGGGGGGGTAAGCTATGAGCAGTTCTTC. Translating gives CASSFGLAGGVSYEQFF. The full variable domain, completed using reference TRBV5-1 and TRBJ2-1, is KAGVTQTPRYLIKTRGQQVTLSCSPISGHRSVSWYQQTPGQGLQFLFEYFSETQRNKGNFPGRFSGRQFSNSRSEMNVSTLELGDSALYLCASSFGLAGGVSYEQFFGPGTRLTVL.

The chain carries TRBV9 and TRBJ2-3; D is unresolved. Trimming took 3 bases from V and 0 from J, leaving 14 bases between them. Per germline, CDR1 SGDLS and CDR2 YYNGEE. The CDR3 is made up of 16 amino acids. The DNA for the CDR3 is TGTGCCAGCAGCGCGATTCTAGGAACAAGCACAGATACGCAGTATTTT. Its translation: CASSAILGTSTDTQYF.

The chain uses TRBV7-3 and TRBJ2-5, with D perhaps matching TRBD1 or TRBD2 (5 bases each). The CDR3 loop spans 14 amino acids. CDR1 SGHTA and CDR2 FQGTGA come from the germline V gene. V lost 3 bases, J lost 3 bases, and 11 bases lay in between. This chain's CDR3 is CASSLTGAEETQYF. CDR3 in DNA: TGTGCCAGCAGCTTGACCGGGGCCGAAGAGACCCAGTACTTC.

CDR3 region: CATSRDRGGPYEQYV. Here the CDR3 DNA reads TGTGCCACCAGCAGGGACCGCGGGGGACCTTACGAGCAGTACGTC. V usage is TRBV15 and J usage is TRBJ2-7, with 7 bases matching TRBD2. After removal of 3 bases from V and 4 bases from J, the junction contained 9 bases not matched to a gene. The CDR3 is 15 residues long. CDR1 is LNHNV and CDR2 is YYDKDF in the germline V gene (reference sequence).

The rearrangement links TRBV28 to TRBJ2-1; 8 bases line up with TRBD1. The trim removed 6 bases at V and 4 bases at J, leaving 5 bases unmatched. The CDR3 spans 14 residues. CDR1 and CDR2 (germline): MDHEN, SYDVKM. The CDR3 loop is CASSLGQEYNEQFF. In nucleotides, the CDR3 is TGTGCCAGCAGCCTGGGACAGGAATACAATGAGCAGTTCTTC.

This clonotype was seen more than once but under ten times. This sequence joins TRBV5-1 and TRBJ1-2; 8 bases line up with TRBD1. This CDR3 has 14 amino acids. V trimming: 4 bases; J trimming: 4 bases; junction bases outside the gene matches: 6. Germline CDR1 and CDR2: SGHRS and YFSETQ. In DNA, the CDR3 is TGCGCCAGCAGCCCATCGACAGGGGTCTATGGCTACACCTTC. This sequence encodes CASSPSTGVYGYTF.